This entry describes one T cell receptor beta chain. Its antigen is unidentified. This specimen belongs to a study of Ad26.COV2.S vaccination and SARS-CoV-2 variants. V lost 7 bases and J lost 2, with 12 bases in between. From germline, CDR1 is LNHDA and CDR2 SQIVND (reference sequence). The CDR3 has 14 residues. Study-level findings and limits: Placebo recipients had lower spike-specific TCR breadth than vaccine recipients. Vaccine and placebo recipients had similar non-spike TCR breadth. Substantial post-vaccination breadth of spike-specific CD8+ and CD4+ T cell responses was reported. Analyses that measured TCR breadth and depth may have underestimated total T cell responses.

This sample's treatment: about 20 received Ad26.COV2.S at low or high dose, single or two shots; roughly five received placebo; per-sample allocation not given. Day 63 after the first injection of vaccine or placebo was the sampling time. Profiling relied on immunoSEQ multiplex PCR, and the TCRdb table lists in-frame clones only, not all of them. The sample has hundreds of thousands of clones; roughly 90% are singletons. The input for sequencing was peripheral blood, taken in a trial of Ad26.COV2.S vaccine versus placebo. The chain recombines TRBV19 with TRBJ2-1; D uncertain. The sequence came from a person between 18 and 65 years old who received the Ad26.COV2.S COVID-19 vaccine or a placebo. This chain's CDR3 is CASTGFPTYNEQFF. The CDR3 region has the DNA TGTGCCAGTACCGGGTTCCCGACCTACAATGAGCAGTTCTTC. The variable domain in full, completed from reference TRBV19 and TRBJ2-1, reads DGGITQSPKYLFRKEGQNVTLSCEQNLNHDAMYWYRQDPGQGLRLIYYSQIVNDFQKGDIAEGYSVSREKKESFPLTVTSAQKNPTAFYLCASTGFPTYNEQFFGPGTRLTVL.